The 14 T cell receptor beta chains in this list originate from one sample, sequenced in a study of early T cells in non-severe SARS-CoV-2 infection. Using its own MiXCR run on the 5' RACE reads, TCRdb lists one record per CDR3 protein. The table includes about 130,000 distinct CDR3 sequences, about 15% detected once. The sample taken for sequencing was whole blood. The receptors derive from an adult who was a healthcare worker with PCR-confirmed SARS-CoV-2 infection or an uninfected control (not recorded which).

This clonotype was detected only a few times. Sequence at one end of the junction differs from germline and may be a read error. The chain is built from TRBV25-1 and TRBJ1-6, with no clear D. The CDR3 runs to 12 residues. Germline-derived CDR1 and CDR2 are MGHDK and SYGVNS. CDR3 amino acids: CASSEYSSPLHF. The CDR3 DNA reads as TGTGCCAGCAGTGAATATAGTTCACCCCTCCACTTT.

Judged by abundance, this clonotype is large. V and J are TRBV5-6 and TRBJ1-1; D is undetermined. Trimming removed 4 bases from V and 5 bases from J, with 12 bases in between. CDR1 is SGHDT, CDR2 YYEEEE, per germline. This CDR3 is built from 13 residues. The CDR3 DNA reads TGTGCCAGCAGCCCACGGGGAGTGACTGAAGCTTTCTTT. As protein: CASSPRGVTEAFF.

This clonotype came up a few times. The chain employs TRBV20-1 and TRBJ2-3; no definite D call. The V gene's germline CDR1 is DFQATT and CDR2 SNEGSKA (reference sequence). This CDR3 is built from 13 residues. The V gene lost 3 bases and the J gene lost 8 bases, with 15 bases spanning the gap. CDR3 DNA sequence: TGCAGTGCTAGGGTTGCCCACGCTGGTACGCAGTATTTT. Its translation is CSARVAHAGTQYF.

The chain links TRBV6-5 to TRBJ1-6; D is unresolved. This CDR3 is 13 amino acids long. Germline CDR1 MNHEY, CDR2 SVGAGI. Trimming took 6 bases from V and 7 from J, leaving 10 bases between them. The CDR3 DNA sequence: TGTGCCAGCAGAAGGGCCTTCAATTCACCCCTCCACTTT. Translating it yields CASRRAFNSPLHF.

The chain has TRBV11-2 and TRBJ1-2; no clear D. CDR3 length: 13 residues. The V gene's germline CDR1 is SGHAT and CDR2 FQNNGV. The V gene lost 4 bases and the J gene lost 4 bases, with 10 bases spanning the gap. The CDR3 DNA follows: TGTGCCAGCAGCTCGAACGGAGGCTATGGCTACACCTTC. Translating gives CASSSNGGYGYTF.

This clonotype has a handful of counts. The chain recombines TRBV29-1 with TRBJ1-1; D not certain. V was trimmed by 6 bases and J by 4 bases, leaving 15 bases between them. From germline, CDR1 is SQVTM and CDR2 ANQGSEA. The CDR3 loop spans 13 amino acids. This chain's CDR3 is CSVVPGYITEAFF. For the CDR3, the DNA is TGCAGCGTCGTCCCCGGCTATATCACTGAAGCTTTCTTT.

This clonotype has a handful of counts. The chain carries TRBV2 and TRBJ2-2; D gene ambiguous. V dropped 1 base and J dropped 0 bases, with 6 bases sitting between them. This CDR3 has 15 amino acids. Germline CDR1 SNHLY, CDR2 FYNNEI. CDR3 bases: TGTGCCAGCAGTGAAGGGTTCGCGAACACCGGGGAGCTGTTTTTT. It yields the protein CASSEGFANTGELFF.

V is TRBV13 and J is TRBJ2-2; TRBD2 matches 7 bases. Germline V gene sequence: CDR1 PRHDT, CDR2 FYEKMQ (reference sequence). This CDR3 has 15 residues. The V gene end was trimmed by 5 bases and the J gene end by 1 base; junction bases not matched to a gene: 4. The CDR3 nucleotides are TGTGCCAGCAGCGGGGGGACTAAGAACACCGGGGAGCTGTTTTTT. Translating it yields CASSGGTKNTGELFF.

CDR3 DNA: TGTGCCAGCAGCCAAACCGCGGCGAACACCGGGGAGCTGTTTTTT. Translated, it gives CASSQTAANTGELFF. The genes are TRBV7-3 and TRBJ2-2; D call uncertain. V dropped 5 bases and J dropped 0 bases, with 10 bases sitting between them. Germline-derived CDR1 and CDR2 are SGHTA and FQGTGA. This CDR3 has 15 residues.

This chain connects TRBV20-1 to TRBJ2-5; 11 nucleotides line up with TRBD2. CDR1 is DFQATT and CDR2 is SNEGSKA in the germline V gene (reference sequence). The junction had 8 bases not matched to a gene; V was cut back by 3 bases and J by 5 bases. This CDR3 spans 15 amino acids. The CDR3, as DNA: TGCAGTGCTAGGCCTATAGCGGGGGGGCGTGAGACCCAGTACTTC. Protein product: CSARPIAGGRETQYF.

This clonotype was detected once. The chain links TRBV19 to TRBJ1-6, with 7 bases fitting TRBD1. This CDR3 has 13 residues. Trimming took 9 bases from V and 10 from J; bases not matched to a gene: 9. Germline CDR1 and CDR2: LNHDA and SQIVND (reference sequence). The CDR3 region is CASSRQGQSPLHF. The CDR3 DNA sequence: TGTGCCAGCAGCCGACAGGGACAATCACCCCTCCACTTT.

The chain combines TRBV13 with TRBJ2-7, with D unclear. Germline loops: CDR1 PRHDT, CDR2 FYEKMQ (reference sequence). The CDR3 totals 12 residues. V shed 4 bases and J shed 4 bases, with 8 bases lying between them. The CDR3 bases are TGTGCCAGCAGCTGGCAGACTTACGAGCAGTACTTC. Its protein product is CASSWQTYEQYF.

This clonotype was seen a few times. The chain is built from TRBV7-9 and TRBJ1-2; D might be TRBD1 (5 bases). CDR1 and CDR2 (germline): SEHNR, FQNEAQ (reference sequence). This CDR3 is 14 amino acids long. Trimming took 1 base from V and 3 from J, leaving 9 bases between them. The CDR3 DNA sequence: TGTGCCAGCAGCTTAGGTGTGGGGGACTATGGCTACACCTTC. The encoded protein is CASSLGVGDYGYTF.

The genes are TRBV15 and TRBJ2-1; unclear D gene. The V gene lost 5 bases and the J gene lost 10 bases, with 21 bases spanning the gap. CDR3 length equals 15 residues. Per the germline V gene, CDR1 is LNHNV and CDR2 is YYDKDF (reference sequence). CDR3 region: CATSLRSFGPREQFF. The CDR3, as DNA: TGTGCCACCAGCTTGCGTTCCTTCGGGCCGCGGGAGCAGTTCTTC.